The 31 T cell receptor beta chains reported below all come from one sample, sequenced in a study of blood T cell repertoires in COVID-19 (dated by TCRdb to the early 2020s). The protocol used for the library was the immunoSEQ multiplex PCR assay. This immuneACCESS table, as held by TCRdb, lists in-frame sequences with V and J called but not all clones. Of the missing ones, under half trace to an unresolved V gene in checked studies; the others have no known cause. For this sample there are approximately 240,000 clones; 82% appear just once. Clones ranked in the top ten supply approximately 4.9% of the sample. Sequencing was carried out using peripheral blood. The receptors derive from a woman of 80 years or more with active or convalescent COVID-19.

The V and J genes are TRBV2 and TRBJ1-4, with 10 nucleotides matching TRBD1. This CDR3 is built from 15 residues. Germline V lookup: CDR1 SNHLY, CDR2 FYNNEI. Trimming took 5 bases from V and 10 from J; bases not matched to a gene: 10. CDR3 nucleotide sequence: TGTGCCAGCAGTACCTCAAGGACAGGGGGAGGAAAACTGTTTTTT. This translates into CASSTSRTGGGKLFF.

This sequence joins TRBV5-1 and TRBJ2-5; D might be TRBD2 (6 bases). Germline V lookup: CDR1 SGHRS, CDR2 YFSETQ. V dropped 5 bases and J dropped 4 bases, with 12 bases sitting between them. This CDR3 spans 13 amino acids. CDR3 in DNA: TGCGCCAGCAGTCAATTGGGGGGAGAGACCCAGTACTTC. Amino acid sequence: CASSQLGGETQYF.

The CDR3 region is CASSLIPGLAGATYNEQFF. The CDR3 DNA sequence: TGTGCCAGCAGCTTAATCCCGGGACTAGCGGGGGCTACCTACAATGAGCAGTTCTTC. The chain carries TRBV11-3 and TRBJ2-1, with 14 bases aligning to TRBD2. The CDR3 length is 19 residues. V gave up 2 bases and J gave up 2 bases; unmatched junction bases: 8. Per germline, CDR1 SGHNT and CDR2 YENEEA.

V is TRBV7-2 and J is TRBJ2-1, with 7 bases aligning to TRBD2. J lost 7 bases, V lost 3 bases, and 6 bases had no gene match. This CDR3 spans 14 amino acids. CDR1 SGHTA and CDR2 FQGNSA come from the germline V gene. CDR3 coding DNA: TGTGCCAGCAGCTTCCGGACTAGTCAGAATGAGCAGTTCTTC. Its translation is CASSFRTSQNEQFF.

The CDR3 loop reads CASSLGRNTEAFF. The CDR3, as DNA: TGTGCCAGCAGCCTAGGGAGAAACACTGAAGCTTTCTTT. This sequence joins TRBV28 and TRBJ1-1; D ambiguous. With 6 bases removed from V and 2 bases from J, the gap between germline ends came to 10 bases. There are 13 residues in the CDR3. Germline assignment: CDR1 MDHEN and CDR2 SYDVKM.

V is TRBV21-1 and J is TRBJ1-6. TRBV21-1 is an annotated pseudogene. The CDR3 runs to 14 residues. CDR3 sequence reads: CASSRAGAESPLHF. The CDR3 DNA is TGTGCCAGCAGCAGGGCGGGGGCTGAATCACCCCTCCACTTT.

The rearrangement links TRBV28 to TRBJ1-2; perhaps TRBD1 as D (5 bases). Deletions cut 5 bases from V and 4 bases from J, with 14 bases between. This CDR3 has 14 amino acids. Germline values: CDR1 MDHEN, CDR2 SYDVKM. The CDR3 DNA is TGTGCCAGCAGTCTGGGACTTATAGGCTATGGCTACACCTTC. Translation gives CASSLGLIGYGYTF.

The chain joins TRBV28 to TRBJ1-3, with D possibly being TRBD1 (5 bases). The ends were cut back, 5 bases at V and 2 bases at J, with 13 bases in the middle. The CDR3 has 15 amino acids. Germline V gene data show CDR1 as MDHEN and CDR2 as SYDVKM. The CDR3, as DNA: TGTGCCAGCAGTCGCCTAGGGGTGACTGGAAACACCATATATTTT. This sequence encodes CASSRLGVTGNTIYF.

The chain recombines TRBV7-9 with TRBJ2-7, with D hard to call. The ends were cut back, 5 bases at V and 3 bases at J, with 8 bases in the middle. Germline V gene lookup returns CDR1 SEHNR and CDR2 FQNEAQ (reference sequence). CDR3 length equals 12 residues. Here the CDR3 reads CASSQKIYEQYF. The CDR3 DNA is TGTGCCAGCAGCCAGAAAATCTACGAGCAGTACTTC.

The rearrangement uses TRBV29-1 and TRBJ2-3; 8 nucleotides align to TRBD2. CDR1 and CDR2 (germline): SQVTM, ANQGSEA. The V segment lost 3 bases and the J segment 2 bases; nucleotides outside the gene matches: 4. The length of the CDR3 is 14 residues. CDR3 sequence (DNA): TGCAGCGTTGACGCGGGGGGCCTCACAGATACGCAGTATTTT. This codes for CSVDAGGLTDTQYF.

This rearrangement joins TRBV5-1 to TRBJ2-6; D remains unclear. CDR1 and CDR2 from the germline V gene are SGHRS and YFSETQ. This CDR3 has 15 residues. Trimming shortened V by 0 bases and J by 0 bases, and 4 bases separated the two germline ends. CDR3 in DNA: TGCGCCAGCAGCTTGGGAGACTCTGGGGCCAACGTCCTGACTTTC. Translating it yields CASSLGDSGANVLTF.

The rearrangement links TRBV29-1 to TRBJ2-1; 7 bases match TRBD2. CDR1 and CDR2 (germline): SQVTM, ANQGSEA. This CDR3 spans 15 amino acids. V was pared by 4 bases and J by 2 bases, with 8 bases of the junction left unmatched. The CDR3 here is CSVGRFSGPYNEQFF. The CDR3 region has the DNA TGCAGCGTTGGGCGGTTTAGCGGGCCCTACAATGAGCAGTTCTTC.

This clone was found a few times. The rearrangement links TRBV19 to TRBJ1-5, with 10 bases lining up with TRBD1. Per germline, CDR1 LNHDA and CDR2 SQIVND (reference sequence). This CDR3 comprises 16 residues. With V trimmed by 3 bases and J by 7 bases, 9 bases remained unmatched. In nucleotides, the CDR3 is TGTGCCAGTAGTATCCGGGACAGGGGCTCCCGGCAGCCCCAGCATTTT. This encodes CASSIRDRGSRQPQHF.

V is TRBV5-1 and J is TRBJ1-2; 9 bases line up with TRBD1. This CDR3 region has 14 residues. Germline CDR1 is SGHRS and CDR2 is YFSETQ. Trimming cost V 0 bases and J 5 bases; bases outside gene matches: 2. The CDR3, as DNA: TGCGCCAGCAGCTTGGGGACAGGGGAATATGGCTACACCTTC. It specifies CASSLGTGEYGYTF.

The chain combines TRBV28 with TRBJ1-2; possible D gene TRBD1, 5 bases. The CDR3 is 14 amino acids. Looked up from germline, CDR1 is MDHEN and CDR2 is SYDVKM. The ends were cut back, 2 bases at V and 4 bases at J, with 11 bases in the middle. DNA of the CDR3: TGTGCCAGCAGTTTAGACGCTGGGGCCTATGGCTACACCTTC. Amino acid sequence: CASSLDAGAYGYTF.

The rearrangement links TRBV5-6 to TRBJ2-7, with 9 bases identical to TRBD1. From germline, CDR1 is SGHDT and CDR2 YYEEEE. J lost 2 bases, V lost 6 bases, and 12 bases had no gene match. This CDR3 spans 16 amino acids. CDR3 amino acids: CASTFTGTGRAYEQYF. CDR3 sequence (DNA): TGTGCCAGCACCTTTACCGGGACAGGGCGAGCCTACGAGCAGTACTTC.

J is TRBJ2-5 and V is TRBV28, with a possible D match to TRBD1 (6 bases). The germline V gene encodes CDR1 MDHEN and CDR2 SYDVKM. This CDR3 contains 15 residues. Deletions cut 4 bases from V and 3 bases from J, with 15 bases between. The CDR3 DNA reads as TGTGCCAGCAGTTCATCCGGGACAACGAAAGAGACCCAGTACTTC. Encoded protein: CASSSSGTTKETQYF. Full variable domain (outside the CDR3, taken from reference TRBV28 and TRBJ2-5): DVKVTQSSRYLVKRTGEKVFLECVQDMDHENMFWYRQDPGLGLRLIYFSYDVKMKEKGDIPEGYSVSREKKERFSLILESASTNQTSMYLCASSSSGTTKETQYFGPGTRLLVL.

The chain combines TRBV30 with TRBJ1-1, with no clear D. The CDR3 loop spans 11 amino acids. Germline loops: CDR1 GTSNPN, CDR2 SVGIG (reference sequence). V lost 3 bases, J lost 4 bases, and 6 bases lay in between. The CDR3, as DNA: TGTGCCTGGAGCCTAGGCACTGAAGCTTTCTTT. As protein: CAWSLGTEAFF. The full variable domain, in which reference TRBV30 and TRBJ1-1 provide the parts outside the CDR3, is SQTIHQWPATLVQPVGSPLSLECTVEGTSNPNLYWYRQAAGRGLQLLFYSVGIGQISSEVPQNLSASRPQDRQFILSSKKLLLSDSGFYLCAWSLGTEAFFGQGTRLTVV.

This clone has just a few counts. The chain couples TRBV27 to TRBJ2-1; 7 nucleotides line up with TRBD1. CDR1 is MNHEY, CDR2 SMNVEV, per germline (reference sequence). The V gene end was trimmed by 0 bases and the J gene end by 9 bases; junction bases not matched to a gene: 8. The CDR3 has 15 residues. CDR3 region: CASSLSGTVAGEQFF. The CDR3 DNA sequence: TGTGCCAGCAGTTTATCCGGGACAGTGGCGGGTGAGCAGTTCTTC.

To note about this clone: A much larger clone differs by one base, so this may be a read error. V is TRBV7-9 and J is TRBJ2-2; maybe TRBD1 (5 bases). The V and J ends lost 4 bases and 1 base respectively, with 7 bases between them. CDR3 length equals 14 residues. The germline CDR1 and CDR2 sequences are SEHNR and FQNEAQ (reference sequence). The CDR3 sequence: CASSYGQNTGELFF. The CDR3 DNA is TGTGCCAGCAGCTATGGACAGAACACCGGGGAGCTGTTTTTT.

This clone was detected once. This chain connects TRBV3-1 (or the pseudogene TRBV3-2) to TRBJ1-5; D is possibly TRBD1 (5 bases). This CDR3 region has 15 residues. Germline V gene sequence: CDR1 LGHDT, CDR2 YNNKEL (reference sequence). Trimming stripped 1 base from V and 2 bases from J, with 9 bases between. The CDR3 protein is CASSQAQERNQPQHF. DNA of the CDR3: TGTGCCAGCAGCCAAGCACAGGAGCGCAATCAGCCCCAGCATTTT.

This CDR3 is CASRPSIDREDSPLHF. The CDR3 DNA is TGCGCCAGCAGACCGTCTATAGACAGGGAAGATTCACCCCTCCACTTT. The rearrangement links TRBV5-1 to TRBJ1-6; 7 nucleotides line up with TRBD1. CDR3 length equals 16 residues. V lost 5 bases, J lost 8 bases, and 13 bases stayed unmatched. Germline-derived CDR1 and CDR2 are SGHRS and YFSETQ. Full variable domain (rest looked up from reference TRBV5-1 and TRBJ1-6): KAGVTQTPRYLIKTRGQQVTLSCSPISGHRSVSWYQQTPGQGLQFLFEYFSETQRNKGNFPGRFSGRQFSNSRSEMNVSTLELGDSALYLCASRPSIDREDSPLHFGNGTRLTVT.

The chain couples TRBV9 to TRBJ2-1; 11 nucleotides line up with TRBD2. Germline-derived CDR1 and CDR2 are SGDLS and YYNGEE. CDR3 length: 17 residues. V was clipped by 1 base and J by 5 bases; unmatched bases: 8. CDR3 sequence reads: CASSVTSGSLFNNEQFF. CDR3 bases: TGTGCCAGCAGCGTAACTAGCGGGAGTCTATTCAACAATGAGCAGTTCTTC.

This chain joins TRBV19 and TRBJ2-1, with 10 bases matching TRBD1. This CDR3 has 19 amino acids. J lost 6 bases, V lost 0 bases, and 14 bases had no gene match. Germline CDR1 reads LNHDA; CDR2 reads SQIVND (reference sequence). The CDR3 is CASSIDLRRDRGRSNEQFF. CDR3 DNA: TGTGCCAGTAGTATAGATCTTCGAAGAGACAGGGGGCGTTCCAATGAGCAGTTCTTC.

The V call is TRBV27, the J call TRBJ2-2, with a weak D call TRBD1 (6 bases). The CDR3 length is 15 residues. The germline V and J ends were trimmed by 7 bases and 7 bases, with 19 bases remaining between them. Per germline, CDR1 MNHEY and CDR2 SMNVEV (reference sequence). DNA for the CDR3: TGTGCCAGCACCCTATTATCAGGGGACGGCGGGGAGCTGTTTTTT. Protein: CASTLLSGDGGELFF.

The J gene is TRBJ1-4, the V gene TRBV6-5, with D maybe TRBD1 (5 bases). Trimming removed 7 bases from V and 0 bases from J, with 9 bases in between. CDR1 is MNHEY and CDR2 is SVGAGI in the germline V gene. This CDR3 comprises 14 residues. CDR3 sequence (DNA): TGTGCCAGCAAGCAGGGTGCAACTAATGAAAAACTGTTTTTT. Translated, it gives CASKQGATNEKLFF.

This chain uses TRBV19 with TRBJ2-1; tentatively, D is TRBD2 (6 bases). This CDR3 contains 13 residues. The ends were cut back, 6 bases at V and 14 bases at J, with 20 bases in the middle. CDR1 is LNHDA, CDR2 SQIVND, per germline (reference sequence). CDR3 sequence reads: CASSLFRAGPKFF. The CDR3 DNA follows: TGTGCCAGTAGCCTCTTTAGGGCGGGGCCTAAGTTCTTC.

The J gene is TRBJ1-3, the V gene TRBV4-2, with D maybe TRBD1 (5 bases). CDR1 is LGHNA and CDR2 is YNFKEQ in the germline V gene. The CDR3 runs 16 residues. Between the trimmed V and J ends, which lost 0 bases and 4 bases, there was a span of 13 bases. Written as DNA, the CDR3 is TGTGCCAGCAGCCAAGAGGGGGGGGGATCCGGAAACACCATATATTTT. Translation: CASSQEGGGSGNTIYF.

The chain is built from TRBV19 and TRBJ2-1; 8 bases match TRBD2. CDR3 length equals 15 residues. The J segment lost 4 bases and the V segment lost 8 bases, leaving 10 bases of the junction unmatched. Germline values: CDR1 LNHDA, CDR2 SQIVND (reference sequence). Here the CDR3 DNA reads TGTGCCAGTTCGGGGGGACTAGGTGGGTACAATGAGCAGTTCTTC. It codes for CASSGGLGGYNEQFF. The whole variable domain, remainder taken from reference TRBV19 and TRBJ2-1, is DGGITQSPKYLFRKEGQNVTLSCEQNLNHDAMYWYRQDPGQGLRLIYYSQIVNDFQKGDIAEGYSVSREKKESFPLTVTSAQKNPTAFYLCASSGGLGGYNEQFFGPGTRLTVL.

This clone showed up just once. The genes are TRBV6-6 and TRBJ2-5, with TRBD1 identical over 9 bases. The CDR3 runs 13 residues. Per the germline V gene, CDR1 is MNHNY and CDR2 is SVGAGI (reference sequence). V dropped 6 bases and J dropped 6; count of bases not matched to a gene: 5. Here the CDR3 reads CASRTGGPQTQYF. DNA of the CDR3: TGTGCCAGCAGGACAGGGGGGCCCCAGACCCAGTACTTC.

This chain connects TRBV11-2 to TRBJ2-7; the D is unclear. The CDR3 contains 14 residues. From germline, CDR1 is SGHAT and CDR2 FQNNGV. V lost 0 bases and J 0 bases, leaving 6 bases between the germline ends. The CDR3 region has the DNA TGTGCCAGCAGCTTAGACAGAAACTCCTACGAGCAGTACTTC. This gives the protein CASSLDRNSYEQYF.